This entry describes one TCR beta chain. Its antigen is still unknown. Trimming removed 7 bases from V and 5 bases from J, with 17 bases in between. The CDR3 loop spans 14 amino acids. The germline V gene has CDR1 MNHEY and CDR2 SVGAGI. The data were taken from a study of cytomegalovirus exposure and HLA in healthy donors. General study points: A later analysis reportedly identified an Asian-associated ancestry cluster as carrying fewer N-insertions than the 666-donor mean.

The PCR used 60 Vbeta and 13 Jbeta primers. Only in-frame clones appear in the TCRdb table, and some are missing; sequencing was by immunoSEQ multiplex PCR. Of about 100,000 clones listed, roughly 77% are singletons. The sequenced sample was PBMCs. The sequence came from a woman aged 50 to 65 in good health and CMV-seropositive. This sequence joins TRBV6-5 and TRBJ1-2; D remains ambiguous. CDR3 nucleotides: TGTGCCAGCACCGACCACGGGGTTACTTATGGCTACACCTTC. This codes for CASTDHGVTYGYTF.